The 3 T cell receptor beta chains given below trace back to one sample, sequenced in a study of T cell responses to AZD1222 COVID-19 vaccine (dated by TCRdb to about 2021). The library was produced with the immunoSEQ multiplex PCR assay. Imported from immuneACCESS, the table was reduced by TCRdb to in-frame sequences with V and J called. These copies leave out some clones; in studies compared against another copy, an unresolved V gene accounts for under half, and the cause of the remainder is not known. Within this sample are 100,000 to 130,000 clones, with over 85% of them counted one time only. Of the sample, less than 4% is held by the ten largest clones. What this sample's time point label stands for: baseline before first vaccination. This specimen's treatment or condition label, interpreted: meningococcal conjugate vaccine given as trial control. The specimen was peripheral blood, collected on day 0 of MenACWY control vaccination. The receptors were sampled from an adult in good health.

The CDR3 bases are TGTGCCAGCAGCTTAAGGTCGGGGTATTACAATGAGCAGTTCTTC. This sequence encodes CASSLRSGYYNEQFF. The chain joins TRBV11-2 to TRBJ2-1; tentatively, D is TRBD2 (5 bases). Trimming stripped 2 bases from V and 4 bases from J, with 12 bases between. Germline V CDR1 and CDR2: SGHAT, FQNNGV. CDR3 length equals 15 residues.

In regard to this clone: Mismatch with germline at one junction end may stem from a read error. This chain links TRBV7-7 with TRBJ2-5; TRBD2 agrees at 9 bases. Germline CDR1 SSHAT, CDR2 FNYEAQ (reference sequence). This CDR3 spans 16 amino acids. The CDR3 loop reads CASSLGGGGARETQYF. In nucleotides, the CDR3 is TGTGCTAGCAGCTTAGGAGGCGGGGGGGCCCGCGAGACCCAGTACTTC.

The chain combines TRBV18 with TRBJ2-3; TRBD1 matches at 9 bases. CDR3 size: 16 residues. The V segment lost 3 bases and the J segment 4 bases; nucleotides outside the gene matches: 8. Per the germline V gene, CDR1 is KGHSH and CDR2 is LQKENI. The CDR3 sequence is CASSPIAGQGSDTQYF. The CDR3 nucleotides read TGTGCCAGCTCACCGATCGCGGGACAGGGTTCAGATACGCAGTATTTT.